The 6 T cell receptor beta chains presented below share a single source sample, sequenced in a study of blood T cell repertoires in COVID-19 (dated by TCRdb to about 2020). The receptor library was made with the immunoSEQ multiplex PCR assay. Here the immuneACCESS table is served through TCRdb, limited to in-frame sequences with V and J called. Missing clones are a known gap in these copies; in checked studies unresolved V genes cover under half, and the rest lacks a known reason. Within this sample are 90,000 to 120,000 clones, with around 90% of them counted one time only. More than 5.5% of the sample is held by the ten biggest clonotypes. The sample consisted of peripheral blood. The receptors derive from a woman in her sixties with acute or convalescent COVID-19.

This rearrangement joins TRBV5-1 to TRBJ2-5; a weak D match, TRBD2 (5 bases). Germline V CDR1 and CDR2: SGHRS, YFSETQ. This CDR3 has 15 amino acids. Trimming cost V 0 bases and J 2 bases, with 11 bases left between them. CDR3 residues: CASSLGGKNQETQYF. CDR3 nucleotides: TGCGCCAGCAGCTTGGGAGGGAAGAATCAAGAGACCCAGTACTTC.

V usage is TRBV6-5 and J usage is TRBJ1-6; 12 positions match TRBD1. V shed 5 bases, J shed 9 bases, and the junction held 2 bases outside the gene matches. CDR3 size: 14 residues. The germline V gene encodes CDR1 MNHEY and CDR2 SVGAGI. This CDR3 reads CASSRDRGPSPLHF. For the CDR3, the DNA is TGTGCCAGCAGTCGGGACAGGGGGCCTTCACCCCTCCACTTT.

This chain joins TRBV25-1 and TRBJ1-2; D call uncertain. Germline V gene data show CDR1 as MGHDK and CDR2 as SYGVNS. The CDR3 is made up of 14 amino acids. Between the trimmed V and J ends, which lost 6 bases and 1 base, there was a span of 12 bases. CDR3 region: CASRGSGDNYGYTF. The CDR3, as DNA: TGTGCCAGCAGAGGCTCCGGGGATAACTATGGCTACACCTTC.

The rearrangement joins TRBV19 to TRBJ1-1, with a possible D match to TRBD1 (6 bases). The germline gives CDR1 LNHDA, CDR2 SQIVND (reference sequence). The CDR3 spans 12 residues. The V end was cut by 4 bases, the J end by 4 bases, with 7 bases between. CDR3 protein: CASSKQGTEAFF. In DNA, the CDR3 is TGTGCCAGTAGTAAACAGGGCACTGAAGCTTTCTTT.

The chain uses TRBV15 and TRBJ2-1; a weak D match, TRBD2 (6 bases). The CDR3 totals 17 residues. Germline V gene lookup returns CDR1 LNHNV and CDR2 YYDKDF (reference sequence). V gave up 0 bases and J gave up 7 bases, with 19 bases separating them. CDR3 sequence (DNA): TGTGCCACCAGCAGAGACCCAACTAGCCTATCGTTGAATGAGCAGTTCTTC. Its protein is CATSRDPTSLSLNEQFF. The full variable domain, in which reference TRBV15 and TRBJ2-1 provide the parts outside the CDR3, is DAMVIQNPRYQVTQFGKPVTLSCSQTLNHNVMYWYQQKSSQAPKLLFHYYDKDFNNEADTPDNFQSRRPNTSFCFLDIRSPGLGDTAMYLCATSRDPTSLSLNEQFFGPGTRLTVL.

J is TRBJ1-5 and V is TRBV27, with a tentative D call TRBD1 (6 bases). The CDR3 runs 17 residues. V lost 4 bases and J lost 4, with 20 bases in between. Per the germline V gene, CDR1 is MNHEY and CDR2 is SMNVEV (reference sequence). The CDR3 DNA follows: TGTGCCAGCAGTTCCCACTCATTTGACAGGACTAATCAGCCCCAGCATTTT. It specifies CASSSHSFDRTNQPQHF.